The source of this TCR beta chain is a study of blood T cells in healthy people across ages. The CDR3 extends over 15 amino acids. Germline lookup yields CDR1 SGHTA and CDR2 FQGNSA. V was clipped by 5 bases and J by 3 bases, with 13 bases between them. Primers used in a second PCR of roughly 6 to 12 cycles were a sample-barcoded 5' primer and a J-beta primer mix. TCRdb reprocessed the 5' RACE reads via MiXCR and lists one record per CDR3 protein. The sample lists roughly 680,000 distinct CDR3 sequences; 45% to 50% were seen once. Material: blood. The chain recombines TRBV7-2 with TRBJ1-4, with D possibly TRBD1 on 6 matching bases. This sequence was found in a woman between 55 and 75 years old in good health. The CDR3, as DNA: TGTGCCAGCAGCCCCCCGGGGGCGTCTAATGAAAAACTGTTTTTT. It yields the protein CASSPPGASNEKLFF.